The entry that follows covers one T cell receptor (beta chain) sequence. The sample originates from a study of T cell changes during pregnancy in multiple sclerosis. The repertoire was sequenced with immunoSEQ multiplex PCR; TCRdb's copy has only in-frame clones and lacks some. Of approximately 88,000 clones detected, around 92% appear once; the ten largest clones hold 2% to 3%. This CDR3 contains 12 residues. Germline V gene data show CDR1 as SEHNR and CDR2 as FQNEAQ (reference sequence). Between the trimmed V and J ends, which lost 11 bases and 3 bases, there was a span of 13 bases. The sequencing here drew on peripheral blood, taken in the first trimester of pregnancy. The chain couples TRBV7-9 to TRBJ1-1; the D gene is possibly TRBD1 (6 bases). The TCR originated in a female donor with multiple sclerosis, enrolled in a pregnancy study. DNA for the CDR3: TGTGCCCTGGGGGCAGGGGACACTGAAGCTTTCTTT. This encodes CALGAGDTEAFF.